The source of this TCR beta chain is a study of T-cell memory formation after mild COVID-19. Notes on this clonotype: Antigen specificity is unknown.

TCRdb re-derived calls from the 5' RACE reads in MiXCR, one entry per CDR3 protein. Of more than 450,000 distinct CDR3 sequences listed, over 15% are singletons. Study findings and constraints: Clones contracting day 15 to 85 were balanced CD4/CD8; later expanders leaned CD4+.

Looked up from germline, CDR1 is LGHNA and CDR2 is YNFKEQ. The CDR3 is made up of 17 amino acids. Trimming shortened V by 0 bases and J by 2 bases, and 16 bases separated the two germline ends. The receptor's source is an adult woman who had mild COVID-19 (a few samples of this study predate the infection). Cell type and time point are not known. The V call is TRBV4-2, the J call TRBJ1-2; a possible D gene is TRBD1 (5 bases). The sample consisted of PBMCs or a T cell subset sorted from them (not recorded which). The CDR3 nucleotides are TGTGCCAGCAGCCAAGAAGGTTCGGGGCCGCAGAACTATGGCTACACCTTC. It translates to CASSQEGSGPQNYGYTF.